The present T cell receptor (beta chain) was sequenced within a study of Ad26.COV2.S vaccination and SARS-CoV-2 variants (dated by TCRdb to the early 2020s). For the wider study: Donors in the vaccine arm were drawn from COV1001, a multicentre, randomized, double-blind, placebo-controlled phase I-IIa trial testing Ad26.COV2.S in healthy adults. Ad26.COV2.S was administered intramuscularly at 5 x 10^10 or 1 x 10^11 viral particles, either as a single shot or as two shots given 56 days apart. TCRbeta repertoire sequencing served as the tool for gauging how specific and how broad the SARS-CoV-2-reactive T cell receptors were following Ad26.COV2.S vaccination. A total of 32 samples were included in the TCR-sequenced set, comprising roughly 19 Ad26.COV2.S vaccine recipients, 5 placebo recipients and 8 SARS-CoV-2 convalescent individuals. Trial participants were randomized into five groups of five: low-dose or high-dose Ad26.COV2.S given once or twice, or placebo on both occasions. Investigators remained blinded to trial group allocation during experiments and outcome assessment. What the research found in general, with its limitations: The study was not powered to compare responses between vaccine doses or regimens. After vaccination, spike-specific CD8+ and CD4+ T cell responses were reported to show substantial breadth. Ad26.COV2.S recipients had higher spike-specific TCR breadth than placebo recipients (P = 0.0014). Comparable non-spike TCR breadth was observed between vaccine and placebo recipients, consistent with only spike being contained in the vaccine. It was noted by the authors that total T cell responses may have been underestimated by the TCR breadth and depth analyses.

The immunoSEQ Assay was used to sequence TCRbeta CDR3 regions. After extraction, genomic DNA underwent amplification by bias-controlled multiplex PCR, followed by high-throughput sequencing. As for the original processing: To quantify the absolute abundance of each unique TCRbeta CDR3 region, sequences were collapsed and filtered. T cell fraction was estimated by normalizing TCRbeta template counts to usable DNA, which was measured by amplifying reference genes present in all nucleated cells. Repertoire TCRs were annotated as SARS-CoV-2-specific by exact matching of V gene, CDR3 amino acid sequence and J gene to a known reactive TCR set. The reference SARS-CoV-2 TCR set came from MIRA and was filtered for enrichment in COVID-19-positive ImmuneCODE repertoires, removing public or cross-reactive TCRs. Using the MIRA antigens, annotated TCRs were further analysed by specific ORF or by position within an ORF. Breadth was defined as the number of annotated unique rearrangements divided by the total number of unique productive rearrangements, and depth was defined as the summed frequency of the annotated unique rearrangements. TCR breadth was compared between groups using two-sided Wilcoxon rank-sum tests. The table comes from immuneACCESS by way of TCRdb, which keeps in-frame sequences with V and J called. Part of the clones is missing from these tables; in studies checked, under half for an unresolved V gene and the rest for unknown reasons. Clone size and V and J calls were adopted from that table, with D and trimming inferred from the DNA. Recorded for this sample are a few hundred thousand clones; about 89% of them occurred a single time. More than 2.5% of the sample rests with the top ten.

With respect to this clone: No antigen is known for it. Base qualities were left out, and no much larger clone turns up one base away.

From the cysteine up to the phenylalanine, the CDR3 has a length of 15 residues. The retained sequence is limited to the CDR3, 45 bases, with the frame set at the first base. The germline V gene sets CDR1 to SGHVS and CDR2 to FQNEAQ. V is pruned by 6 bases and J by 0 bases, leaving 8 bases of the junction without a gene match. What the treatment or condition label conveys for this sample: 19 received Ad26.COV2.S at low or high dose, single or two shots; roughly five received placebo; per-sample allocation not given. For vaccine and placebo recipients, the sequenced repertoires came from samples collected on day 63 after the first injection. Between 29 July and 7 August 2020, Cohort 1b enrolled about 27 adults aged 18-55 years at one site in Boston, USA. As a vaccine, Ad26.COV2.S was a replication-incompetent adenovirus type 26 vector that expressed a prefusion-stabilized SARS-CoV-2 spike protein derived from the original Wuhan strain.

The sequence was obtained from a person aged 18-65 years who received the Ad26.COV2.S COVID-19 vaccine or a placebo. The chain is assembled from TRBV7-8 and TRBJ2-7; 7 middle bases align to TRBD1. The sample in question was peripheral blood, obtained in a trial of Ad26.COV2.S vaccine versus placebo. The nucleotides read TGTGCCAGCAGTTTTGGGACAGCGAGCTCCTACGAGCAGTACTTC. Its amino acids are CASSFGTASSYEQYF.